This TCR beta chain was identified in a study of shared T cell receptors in the human thymus. Produced via immunoSEQ multiplex PCR; TCRdb's table is partial and in-frame only. The table includes about 660,000 clones, around 87% detected once. This CDR3 contains 16 residues. The V gene's germline CDR1 is MNHEY and CDR2 SMNVEV (reference sequence). These data also formed part of another study, on human thymus T cells. As that report states: Donors consisted of healthy Finnish infants (having corrective surgery for congenital heart defects). Resections that were taken during corrective heart surgery supplied the thymus tissue. V and J gene usage appeared biased in thymic and blood repertoires. Unrelated individuals reportedly shared highly overlapping thymic TCR repertoires.

This chain uses TRBV27 with TRBJ2-5; D call uncertain. The tail of the sequence fits TRBJ2-7 better, so the J call may be wrong. This clonotype was sampled from a boy younger than two with a congenital heart defect. The sample consisted of thymocytes. The CDR3 here is CASSLRPERLIYEQYF. Here the CDR3 DNA reads TGTGCCAGCAGTTTAAGGCCAGAGCGCCTAATCTACGAGCAGTACTTC.